This T cell receptor (beta chain) was captured in a study of shared clonotypes between healthy human individuals. In the case of this clone: What it binds is unknown.

Here immunoSEQ multiplex PCR was the method, and the copy in TCRdb shows in-frame clones only, minus some. The sample contains about 450,000 clones, 70% to 80% of which appear only once. General study findings and limits: Sharing of clonotypes among donors was expected to vary with sequencing depth.

Sequenced input: PBMCs. This TCR came from a middle-aged woman in good health. Some clones in this sample may be carry-over from other donors' samples.

CDR3 loop: CASSLRGLAGGTPSEQYF. The CDR3 nucleotides read TGTGCCAGCAGCTTACGAGGACTAGCGGGAGGGACTCCCTCCGAGCAGTACTTC. V is TRBV7-2 and J is TRBJ2-7; 15 bases agree with TRBD2. CDR1 and CDR2 from the germline V gene are SGHTA and FQGNSA. With 2 bases clipped from V and 6 bases from J, the junction kept 11 bases outside the gene matches. The CDR3 spans 18 residues.